Below, 7 T cell receptor beta chains from the same sample are listed, as sequenced in a study of early T cells in non-severe SARS-CoV-2 infection. TCRdb re-analysed the 5' RACE reads in MiXCR, keeping a single row per CDR3 protein. The table has tens of thousands of distinct CDR3 sequences, roughly 13% seen once. The material sequenced was whole blood. The receptors come from an adult who was a healthcare worker with PCR-confirmed SARS-CoV-2 infection or an uninfected control (not recorded which).

The genes are TRBV5-1 and TRBJ1-2; no clear D. This CDR3 has 15 amino acids. The germline V and J ends were trimmed by 4 bases and 1 base, with 14 bases remaining between them. The V gene's germline CDR1 is SGHRS and CDR2 YFSETQ. The CDR3 sequence is CASSPEEILNYGYTF. The CDR3 DNA reads TGCGCCAGCAGCCCAGAGGAGATCCTTAACTATGGCTACACCTTC.

This chain uses TRBV24-1 with TRBJ1-3; D not certain. CDR1 and CDR2 (germline): KGHDR, SFDVKD. The CDR3 consists of 12 residues. Deletions cut 7 bases from V and 0 bases from J, with 3 bases between. DNA of the CDR3: TGTGCCACCAGGGGCTCTGGAAACACCATATATTTT. This gives the protein CATRGSGNTIYF.

This clonotype was observed a few times. This chain uses TRBV11-2 with TRBJ1-2; 7 positions match TRBD1. Germline CDR1 is SGHAT and CDR2 is FQNNGV. This CDR3 spans 14 amino acids. Trimming removed 5 bases from V and 4 bases from J; junction bases left unmatched: 7. The CDR3 nucleotides read TGTGCCAGCAGCGTGACAGGGTTCGGCTATGGCTACACCTTC. It specifies CASSVTGFGYGYTF.

There are a few counts of this clonotype. In DNA form, the CDR3 reads TGTGCCACCAGTCAGTCGGGACAGAGCACAGATACGCAGTATTTT. Its translation: CATSQSGQSTDTQYF. V gene TRBV24-1 combines with J gene TRBJ2-3; 7 bases are shared with TRBD1. CDR1 and CDR2 (germline): KGHDR, SFDVKD. The V segment lost 6 bases and the J segment 0 bases; nucleotides outside the gene matches: 5. This CDR3 is built from 15 residues.

The rearrangement uses TRBV6-2 or TRBV6-3 and TRBJ2-3; 11 bases map to TRBD2. The germline V gene encodes CDR1 MNHEY and CDR2 SVGEGT. The CDR3 loop spans 14 amino acids. Germline trimming cut 8 bases from V and 3 bases from J; bases unmatched to any gene: 4. DNA of the CDR3: TGTGCCAGCGGGAGGACTAGCGGGACAGATACGCAGTATTTT. The encoded protein is CASGRTSGTDTQYF.

This clonotype has ten or more counts. The chain couples TRBV29-1 to TRBJ2-6, with unresolved D. In germline, CDR1 is SQVTM, CDR2 ANQGSEA. The CDR3 has 13 residues. V lost 6 bases to trimming and J lost 0 bases, with 6 bases between them. The CDR3 reads CSVRNSGANVLTF. CDR3 nucleotides: TGCAGCGTGCGGAACTCTGGGGCCAACGTCCTGACTTTC. The entire variable domain, with the rest obtained from reference TRBV29-1 and TRBJ2-6, is as follows: SAVISQKPSRDICQRGTSLTIQCQVDSQVTMMFWYRQQPGQSLTLIATANQGSEATYESGFVIDKFPISRPNLTFSTLTVSNMSPEDSSIYLCSVRNSGANVLTFGAGSRLTVL.

The chain joins TRBV6-1 to TRBJ2-4; TRBD1 matches at 9 bases. The length of the CDR3 is 21 residues. CDR1 is MNHNS and CDR2 is SASEGT in the germline V gene. The V and J ends lost 0 bases and 1 base, in that order; junction bases with no gene match: 16. CDR3 DNA sequence: TGTGCCAGCAGTGAAGCGGGACAGGGACGACGATTTGCGAGTGCCAAAAACATTCAGTACTTC. The encoded protein is CASSEAGQGRRFASAKNIQYF.